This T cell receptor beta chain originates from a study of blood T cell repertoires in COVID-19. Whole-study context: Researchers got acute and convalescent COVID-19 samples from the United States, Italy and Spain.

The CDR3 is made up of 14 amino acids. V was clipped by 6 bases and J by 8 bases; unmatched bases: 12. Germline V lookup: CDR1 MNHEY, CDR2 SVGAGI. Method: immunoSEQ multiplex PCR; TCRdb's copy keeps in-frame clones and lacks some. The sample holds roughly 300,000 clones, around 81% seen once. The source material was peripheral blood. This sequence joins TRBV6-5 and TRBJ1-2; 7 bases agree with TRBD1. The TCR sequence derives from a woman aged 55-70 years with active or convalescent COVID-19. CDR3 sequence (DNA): TGTGCCAGCAGCCGAACTGGACAGGTCGGGGGCTACACCTTC. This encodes CASSRTGQVGGYTF.